This TCR beta chain is drawn from a study of blood T cell repertoires in COVID-19. Whole-study context: Collection of acute and convalescent COVID-19 samples took place in the United States, Italy and Spain. PBMCs, B-cell-depleted T cells, or T cells provided the cDNA or gDNA that made up the material.

Authors' methods: Estimation of nucleated cell counts was performed using reference gene primer amplification. Here immunoSEQ multiplex PCR was the method, and the copy in TCRdb shows in-frame clones only, minus some. Clonal size and the V and J genes are those of that table, whereas D and trimming came from the DNA. The sample carries about 51,000 clones, approximately 86% recorded once. Trimming removed 4 bases from V and 2 bases from J, with 6 bases in between. CDR3 length: 12 amino acids. Germline V lookup: CDR1 SGHDT, CDR2 YYEEEE. This clone was detected only a few times. The TCR was taken from a man between 60 and 70 years old with acute or convalescent COVID-19. J is TRBJ2-5 and V is TRBV5-6; no clear D gene. The source material was peripheral blood. In DNA, the CDR3 is TGTGCCAGCAGCGTACAGCAAGAGACCCAGTACTTC. Translation gives CASSVQQETQYF.